The present T cell receptor (beta chain) was sequenced within a study of T cells after yellow fever vaccination. Study-wide findings and caveats: Researchers report a weaker secondary response that nonetheless peaked faster, day 5 versus 15.

There are a few counts of this clonotype. What it binds is unknown. TCRdb re-derived calls from the 5' RACE reads in MiXCR, one entry per CDR3 protein. Of under 250,000 distinct CDR3 sequences listed, approximately 3% are singletons. CDR3 size: 15 residues. Germline CDR1 MNHNY, CDR2 SVGAGI (reference sequence). V was clipped by 0 bases and J by 5 bases; unmatched bases: 4. The sequenced sample was CD4+ T cells sorted from PBMCs, obtained 10 days after the yellow fever booster vaccination. This TCR came from a man aged 18 to 29 who received the YFV17D yellow fever vaccine. The V and J genes are TRBV6-6 and TRBJ2-3; 8 bases align to TRBD1. As DNA, the CDR3 is TGTGCCAGCAGTTACTCGACAGGGGTTTTAGATACGCAGTATTTT. Its translation: CASSYSTGVLDTQYF.